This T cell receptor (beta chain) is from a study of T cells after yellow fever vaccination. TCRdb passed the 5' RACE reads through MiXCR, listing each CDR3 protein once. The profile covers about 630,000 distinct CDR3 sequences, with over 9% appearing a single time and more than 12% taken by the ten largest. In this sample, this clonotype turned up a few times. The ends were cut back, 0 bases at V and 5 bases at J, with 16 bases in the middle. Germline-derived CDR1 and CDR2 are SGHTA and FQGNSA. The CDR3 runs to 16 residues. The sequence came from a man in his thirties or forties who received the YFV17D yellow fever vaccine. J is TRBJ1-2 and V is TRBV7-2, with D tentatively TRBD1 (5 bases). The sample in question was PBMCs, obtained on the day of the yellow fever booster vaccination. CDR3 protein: CASSLAGDRPNYGYTF. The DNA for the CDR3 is TGTGCCAGCAGCTTAGCGGGCGACAGACCAAATTATGGCTACACCTTC.